This TCR beta chain derives from a study of cytomegalovirus exposure and HLA in healthy donors. General study results and limits: Analyzed later, most CMV-associated TCR beta chains appeared HLA-restricted. Researchers catalogued approximately 170 TCR beta chains as cytomegalovirus-associated. Among the CMV-associated chains, three were confirmed in vitro as specific for CMV antigens.

Donors likely had unrecorded immune exposures despite being nominally healthy when sampled. In the case of this clone: Its antigen remains unidentified.

PCR employed 60 Vbeta and 13 Jbeta primers. The method was immunoSEQ multiplex PCR; TCRdb's version includes in-frame clones alone and lacks a portion of them. The table includes 200,000 or so clones, 60% to 80% detected once. This TCR was sampled from a man between 18 and 29 years old in good health and CMV-seronegative. Sequenced material: PBMCs.

CDR3 protein: CASSASGTGTSATNEKLFF. The CDR3 coding sequence is TGTGCCAGCAGTGCCTCCGGGACAGGGACTTCCGCCACTAATGAAAAACTGTTTTTT. This rearrangement joins TRBV6-4 to TRBJ1-4; 9 nucleotides line up with TRBD1. J gave up 2 bases and V 4 bases, and 14 bases lay outside the gene matches. Germline V CDR1 and CDR2: MRHNA, SNTAGT. The CDR3 sequence is 19 residues long.